The entry that follows covers one T cell receptor beta chain sequence. This entry comes from a study of blood T cell repertoires in COVID-19. The V and J ends lost 5 bases and 4 bases, in that order; junction bases with no gene match: 5. CDR1 ENHRY and CDR2 SYGVKD come from the germline V gene. The CDR3 spans 14 residues. Assay: immunoSEQ multiplex PCR; the TCRdb copy retains only in-frame clones and omits some. The top ten clones hold roughly 2.9% of a sample with more than 110,000 clones, roughly 90% of them seen once. The clonotype was recovered from a man aged 55-75 years with active or convalescent COVID-19. This rearrangement joins TRBV10-3 to TRBJ2-3, with 8 bases that match TRBD1. The material sequenced was peripheral blood. For the CDR3, the DNA is TGTGCCATCAGTTTGGACAGGGCCGCAGATACGCAGTATTTT. Protein: CAISLDRAADTQYF.